This entry lists 16 T cell receptor beta chains sequenced from one sample in a study of breast tumors, draining lymph nodes, adjacent tissues. Samples came from axillary lymph nodes draining the breast cancer. TCRdb re-called the multiplex PCR reads through MiXCR, storing one row per CDR3 protein. The sample records some 120,000 distinct CDR3 sequences, just under 20% being singletons. The sample comprised axillary lymph node tissue. Source of these receptors: a female donor with breast cancer. Some clones in this sample may be carry-over from other donors' samples.

This clonotype appeared many times. This sequence joins TRBV20-1 and TRBJ2-5; the match to TRBD2 covers 8 bases. Losses at the gene ends were 3 bases for V and 4 bases for J; bases not matched to a gene: 7. This CDR3 is 14 amino acids long. The germline V gene encodes CDR1 DFQATT and CDR2 SNEGSKA (reference sequence). The CDR3 here is CSASRTSLGETQYF. Written as DNA, the CDR3 is TGCAGTGCTAGTCGGACTAGCCTGGGAGAGACCCAGTACTTC.

This clonotype showed up many times. The J gene is TRBJ2-2, the V gene TRBV7-2; D assignment may be TRBD1 or TRBD2 (6 bases each). Germline CDR1 SGHTA, CDR2 FQGNSA. V was cut by 6 bases and J by 2 bases, with 10 bases left in between. The CDR3 runs to 14 residues. CDR3 DNA: TGTGCCAGCAGTCGCGGGACAAACACCGGGGAGCTGTTTTTT. It is translated as CASSRGTNTGELFF.

In this sample, this clonotype turned up many times. The CDR3 sequence is CAISGAGLAGRGGYNEQFF. CDR3 DNA sequence: TGTGCCATCAGTGGTGCAGGACTAGCGGGAAGAGGTGGATACAATGAGCAGTTCTTC. The rearrangement links TRBV10-3 to TRBJ2-1; 12 bases are a match to TRBD2. Germline V gene sequence: CDR1 ENHRY, CDR2 SYGVKD. J gave up 4 bases and V 4 bases, and 14 bases lay outside the gene matches. The length of the CDR3 is 19 residues.

This clonotype was detected ten times or more. The V call is TRBV9, the J call TRBJ2-7; TRBD1 agrees at 9 bases. CDR1 is SGDLS and CDR2 is YYNGEE in the germline V gene. The CDR3 loop spans 15 amino acids. With 2 bases clipped from V and 3 bases from J, the junction kept 6 bases outside the gene matches. The CDR3 is CASSVGQGSRYEQYF. Written as DNA, the CDR3 is TGTGCCAGCAGCGTCGGACAGGGGTCCCGCTACGAGCAGTACTTC. Complete variable domain (other parts from reference TRBV9 and TRBJ2-7): DSGVTQTPKHLITATGQRVTLRCSPRSGDLSVYWYQQSLDQGLQFLIQYYNGEERAKGNILERFSAQQFPDLHSELNLSSLELGDSALYFCASSVGQGSRYEQYFGPGTRLTVT.

This clonotype was recorded at least ten times. One end of the junction does not line up with germline, which may come from a read error. The gene calls are TRBV7-7 and TRBJ2-5; perhaps D is TRBD1 or TRBD2 (5 bases each). Germline V lookup: CDR1 SSHAT, CDR2 FNYEAQ (reference sequence). This CDR3 has 20 amino acids. CDR3 DNA: TGTGCTAGCAGCTTAGCCCAGAGGGATAATACCCTCGGGACCCGGGAGACCCAGTACTTC. Translating it yields CASSLAQRDNTLGTRETQYF.

This clonotype was found a few times. J is TRBJ1-2 and V is TRBV19, with 8 bases matching TRBD1. The ends lost 5 bases at V and 0 bases at J; junction bases unmatched: 8. The CDR3 has 16 amino acids. The germline gives CDR1 LNHDA, CDR2 SQIVND (reference sequence). The chain's CDR3 is CASSSQGDGANYGYTF. In DNA, the CDR3 is TGTGCCAGTAGTTCACAGGGGGACGGTGCTAACTATGGCTACACCTTC.

This clonotype occurred a few times. V and J are TRBV6-5 and TRBJ2-2; possible D gene TRBD1, 6 bases. CDR1 and CDR2 from the germline V gene are MNHEY and SVGAGI. CDR3 length: 14 amino acids. Trimming pared 7 bases from V and 2 bases from J, leaving 11 bases between. The CDR3 region is CASTPDRNTGELFF. The CDR3 DNA reads TGTGCCAGCACCCCGGACAGAAACACCGGGGAGCTGTTTTTT.

This clonotype showed up just a few times. This chain uses TRBV5-4 with TRBJ1-2, with D possibly being TRBD1 (6 bases). V was cut by 3 bases and J by 3 bases, with 18 bases left in between. This CDR3 is built from 16 residues. Germline V gene data show CDR1 as SGHNT and CDR2 as YYREEE (reference sequence). The CDR3 coding sequence is TGTGCCAGCAGCTCCCTGTCGGGGGCTGTAGACTATGGCTACACCTTC. Translating gives CASSSLSGAVDYGYTF.

With regard to this clonotype: Being one base from a much bigger clone, this may be a read error. V usage is TRBV14 and J usage is TRBJ2-1, with D unresolved. The CDR3 covers 16 residues. Germline V gene sequence: CDR1 SGHDN, CDR2 FVKESK. This CDR3 is CASSQDSRASYNGQFF. CDR3 in DNA: TGTGCCAGCAGCCAAGATTCCCGGGCGAGTTACAATGGGCAGTTCTTC.

This clonotype was found many times. V gene TRBV2 combines with J gene TRBJ2-7, with 10 nucleotides matching TRBD2. From germline, CDR1 is SNHLY and CDR2 FYNNEI. CDR3 length equals 14 residues. V dropped 1 base and J dropped 5; count of bases not matched to a gene: 2. The CDR3 region is CASSEGTSGDEQYF. CDR3 DNA sequence: TGTGCCAGCAGTGAAGGTACTAGCGGGGACGAGCAGTACTTC.

This clonotype has ten or more counts. V is TRBV6-1 and J is TRBJ2-1; TRBD2 agrees at 9 bases. The CDR3 has 15 residues. V lost 2 bases, J lost 7 bases, and 6 bases stayed unmatched. CDR1 and CDR2 from the germline V gene are MNHNS and SASEGT. The DNA of the CDR3 is TGTGCCAGCAGTGAATTAGCGGGAGATTATAATGAGCAGTTCTTC. Protein sequence: CASSELAGDYNEQFF.

This clonotype showed up many times. This chain joins TRBV6-1 and TRBJ1-3; D uncertain. The V end lost 6 bases, the J end lost 2 bases, and 17 bases lay between the germline ends. CDR3 size: 16 residues. The germline CDR1 and CDR2 sequences are MNHNS and SASEGT. The CDR3 region is CASRSPGGETGNTIYF. In DNA form, the CDR3 reads TGTGCCAGCAGATCTCCGGGTGGGGAAACTGGAAACACCATATATTTT.

This clonotype was detected ten times or more. The V call is TRBV20-1, the J call TRBJ2-7; 7 bases map to TRBD1. The CDR3 is 16 residues long. CDR1 and CDR2 from the germline V gene are DFQATT and SNEGSKA (reference sequence). After removal of 5 bases from V and 4 bases from J, the junction contained 17 bases not matched to a gene. The CDR3 DNA follows: TGCAGTGCTTCTCAACTTACAGGGGATTGGAATTACGAGCAGTACTTC. Its protein is CSASQLTGDWNYEQYF.

This clonotype was counted at least ten times. This rearrangement joins TRBV7-2 to TRBJ1-6; unclear D gene. Germline assignment: CDR1 SGHTA and CDR2 FQGNSA. The V end lost 1 base, the J end lost 10 bases, and 8 bases lay between the germline ends. This CDR3 is 13 amino acids long. The CDR3 DNA is TGTGCCAGCAGCTTAGAGGTGGGATCACCCCTCCACTTT. It yields the protein CASSLEVGSPLHF.

The J gene is TRBJ2-3, the V gene TRBV7-9; 7 bases are shared with TRBD2. Trimming cost V 3 bases and J 8 bases; bases outside gene matches: 5. The CDR3 is 13 residues long. CDR1 is SEHNR and CDR2 is FQNEAQ in the germline V gene (reference sequence). The CDR3 nucleotides read TGTGCCAGCAGCTTGGCGGGAGCAGGTACGCAGTATTTT. Encoded protein: CASSLAGAGTQYF.

Regarding this clonotype: Sequence at one end of the junction differs from germline and may be a read error. The chain uses TRBV6-2 or TRBV6-3 and TRBJ2-1, with 7 bases matching TRBD2. Germline V lookup: CDR1 MNHEY, CDR2 SVGEGT. There are 15 residues in the CDR3. The CDR3 sequence is CASSQRSGIVNGQFF. The CDR3 coding sequence is TGTGCCAGCAGCCAGAGGAGCGGGATTGTAAATGGGCAGTTCTTC.